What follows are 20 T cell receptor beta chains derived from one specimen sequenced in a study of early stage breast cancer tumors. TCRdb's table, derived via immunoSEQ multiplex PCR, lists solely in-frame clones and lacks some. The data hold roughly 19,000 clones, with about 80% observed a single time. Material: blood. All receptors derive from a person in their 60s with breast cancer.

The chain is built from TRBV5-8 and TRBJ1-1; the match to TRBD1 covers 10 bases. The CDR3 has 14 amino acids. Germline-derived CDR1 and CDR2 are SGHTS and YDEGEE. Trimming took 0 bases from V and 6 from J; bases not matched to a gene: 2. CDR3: CASSLGQGAAEAFF. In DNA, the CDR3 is TGTGCCAGCAGCTTGGGACAGGGGGCCGCTGAAGCTTTCTTT.

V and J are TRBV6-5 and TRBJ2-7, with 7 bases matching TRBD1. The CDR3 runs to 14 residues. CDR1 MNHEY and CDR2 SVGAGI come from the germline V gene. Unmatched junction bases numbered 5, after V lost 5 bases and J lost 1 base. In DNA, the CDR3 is TGTGCCAGCAGTCGGGACAGCAGATCCTACGAGCAGTACTTC. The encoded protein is CASSRDSRSYEQYF.

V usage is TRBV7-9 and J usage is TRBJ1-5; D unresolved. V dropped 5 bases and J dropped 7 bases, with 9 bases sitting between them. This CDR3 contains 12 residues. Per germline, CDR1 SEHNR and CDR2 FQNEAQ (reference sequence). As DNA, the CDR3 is TGTGCCAGCAGCGACGGAGGGCAGCCCCAGCATTTT. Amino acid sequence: CASSDGGQPQHF. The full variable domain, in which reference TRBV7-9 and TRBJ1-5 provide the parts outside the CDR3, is DTGVSQNPRHKITKRGQNVTFRCDPISEHNRLYWYRQTLGQGPEFLTYFQNEAQLEKSRLLSDRFSAERPKGSFSTLEIQRTEQGDSAMYLCASSDGGQPQHFGDGTRLSIL.

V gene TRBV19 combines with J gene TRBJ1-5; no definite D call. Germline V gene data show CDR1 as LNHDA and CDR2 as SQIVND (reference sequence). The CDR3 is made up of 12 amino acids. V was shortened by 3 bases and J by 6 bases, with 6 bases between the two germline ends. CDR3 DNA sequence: TGTGCCAGTAGTATGTTTCGTCAGCCCCAGCATTTT. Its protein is CASSMFRQPQHF.

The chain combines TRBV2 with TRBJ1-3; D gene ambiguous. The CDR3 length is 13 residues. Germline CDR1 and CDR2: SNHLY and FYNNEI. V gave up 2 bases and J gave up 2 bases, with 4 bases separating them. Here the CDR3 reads CASSELTGNTIYF. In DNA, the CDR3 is TGTGCCAGCAGTGAACTGACTGGAAACACCATATATTTT.

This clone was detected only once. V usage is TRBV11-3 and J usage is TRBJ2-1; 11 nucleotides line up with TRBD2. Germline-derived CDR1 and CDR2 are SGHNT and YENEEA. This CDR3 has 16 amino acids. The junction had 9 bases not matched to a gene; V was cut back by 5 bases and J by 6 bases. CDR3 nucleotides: TGTGCCAGCAGCCCGAGAACTAGCGGGAGAGTCAATGAGCAGTTCTTC. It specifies CASSPRTSGRVNEQFF. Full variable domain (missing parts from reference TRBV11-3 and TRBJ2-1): EAGVVQSPRYKIIEKKQPVAFWCNPISGHNTLYWYLQNLGQGPELLIRYENEEAVDDSQLPKDRFSAERLKGVDSTLKIQPAELGDSAVYLCASSPRTSGRVNEQFFGPGTRLTVL.

CDR3 nucleotides: TGTGCCTGGAGTGTAGTTCGGGTTTTCGGTGGCTACACCTTC. Protein: CAWSVVRVFGGYTF. The chain employs TRBV30 and TRBJ1-2; no clear D. Germline V CDR1 and CDR2: GTSNPN, SVGIG (reference sequence). The CDR3 loop spans 14 amino acids. V was shortened by 0 bases and J by 7 bases, with 15 bases between the two germline ends.

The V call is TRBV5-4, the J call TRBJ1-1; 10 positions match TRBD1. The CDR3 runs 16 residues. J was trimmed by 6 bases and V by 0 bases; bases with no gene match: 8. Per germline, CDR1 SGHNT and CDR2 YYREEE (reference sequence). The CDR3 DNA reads TGTGCCAGCAGCTTGGTAGGACAGGGGGTTTTCGCTGAAGCTTTCTTT. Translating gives CASSLVGQGVFAEAFF.

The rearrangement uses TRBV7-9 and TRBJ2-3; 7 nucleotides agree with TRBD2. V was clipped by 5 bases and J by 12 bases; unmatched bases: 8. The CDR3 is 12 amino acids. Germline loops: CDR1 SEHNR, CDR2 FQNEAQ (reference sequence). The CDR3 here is CASSPTSPLQYF. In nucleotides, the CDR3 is TGTGCCAGCAGCCCGACTAGCCCCCTTCAGTATTTT.

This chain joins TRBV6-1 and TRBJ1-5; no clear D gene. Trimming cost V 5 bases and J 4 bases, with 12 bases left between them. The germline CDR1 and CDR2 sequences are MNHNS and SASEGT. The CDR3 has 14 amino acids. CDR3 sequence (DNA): TGTGCCAGCAGTCAAATGAACAGTAATCAGCCCCAGCATTTT. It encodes CASSQMNSNQPQHF.

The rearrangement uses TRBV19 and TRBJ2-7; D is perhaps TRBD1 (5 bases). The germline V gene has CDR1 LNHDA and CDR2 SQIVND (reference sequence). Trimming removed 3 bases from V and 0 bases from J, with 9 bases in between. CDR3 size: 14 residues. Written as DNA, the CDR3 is TGTGCCAGTAGTATTTCAGGGTTCTCCTACGAGCAGTACTTC. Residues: CASSISGFSYEQYF.

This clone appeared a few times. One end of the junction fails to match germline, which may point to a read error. The CDR3 sequence is CASSEGTGNPWGYTF. CDR3 DNA: TGTGCCAGCAGTGAAGGGACAGGGAATCCCTGGGGCTACACCTTC. The chain links TRBV10-3 to TRBJ1-2, with 9 bases matching TRBD1. Germline-derived CDR1 and CDR2 are ENHRY and SYGVKD. This CDR3 contains 15 residues.

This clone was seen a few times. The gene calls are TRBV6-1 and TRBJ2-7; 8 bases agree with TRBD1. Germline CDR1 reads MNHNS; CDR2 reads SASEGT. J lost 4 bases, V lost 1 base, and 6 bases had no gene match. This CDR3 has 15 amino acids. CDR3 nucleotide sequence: TGTGCCAGCAGTGAAGGGCCAGGGGGCATTTACGAGCAGTACTTC. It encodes CASSEGPGGIYEQYF.

The CDR3 loop reads CASRLVDPEQFF. The CDR3 DNA is TGTGCAAGTCGCTTAGTCGACCCCGAGCAGTTCTTC. This chain joins TRBV12-2 and TRBJ2-1. TRBV12-2 is a pseudogene. The CDR3 has 12 amino acids.

In DNA form, the CDR3 reads TGTGCCAGCAGCCCTTGGGATAACTATGGCTACACCTTC. Translation: CASSPWDNYGYTF. The rearrangement joins TRBV9 to TRBJ1-2; D gene ambiguous. The germline V gene encodes CDR1 SGDLS and CDR2 YYNGEE. The CDR3 loop spans 13 amino acids. V was clipped by 4 bases and J by 1 base, with 8 bases between them.

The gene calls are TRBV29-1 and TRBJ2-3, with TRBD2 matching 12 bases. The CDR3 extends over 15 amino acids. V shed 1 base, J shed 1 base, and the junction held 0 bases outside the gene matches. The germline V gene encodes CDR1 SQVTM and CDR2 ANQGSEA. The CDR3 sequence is CSVEGLAGGTDTQYF. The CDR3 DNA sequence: TGCAGCGTTGAAGGACTAGCGGGGGGCACAGATACGCAGTATTTT.

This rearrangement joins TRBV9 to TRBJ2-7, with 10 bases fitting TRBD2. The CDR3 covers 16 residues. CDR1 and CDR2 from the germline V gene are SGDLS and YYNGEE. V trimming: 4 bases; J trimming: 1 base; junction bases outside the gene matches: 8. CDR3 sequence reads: CASSPEGLAFSYEQYF. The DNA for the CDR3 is TGTGCCAGCAGCCCCGAGGGACTAGCGTTTTCCTACGAGCAGTACTTC.

The CDR3: CASSLAVGQGNEKLFF. The CDR3 DNA reads TGTGCCAGCAGCTTGGCTGTTGGACAGGGTAATGAAAAACTGTTTTTT. This sequence joins TRBV5-4 and TRBJ1-4, with 8 bases that match TRBD1. J lost 4 bases, V lost 0 bases, and 5 bases had no gene match. From germline, CDR1 is SGHNT and CDR2 YYREEE (reference sequence). The CDR3 spans 16 residues. Complete variable domain (other parts from reference TRBV5-4 and TRBJ1-4): ETGVTQSPTHLIKTRGQQVTLRCSSQSGHNTVSWYQQALGQGPQFIFQYYREEENGRGNFPPRFSGLQFPNYSSELNVNALELDDSALYLCASSLAVGQGNEKLFFGSGTQLSVL.

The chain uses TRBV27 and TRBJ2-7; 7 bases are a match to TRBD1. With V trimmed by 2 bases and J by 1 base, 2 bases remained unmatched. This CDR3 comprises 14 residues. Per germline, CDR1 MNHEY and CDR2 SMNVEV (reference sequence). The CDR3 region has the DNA TGTGCCAGCAGTTTAGGGGGACAGTCCTACGAGCAGTACTTC. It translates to CASSLGGQSYEQYF.

The CDR3 region is CASSPDRANTEAFF. CDR3 in DNA: TGTGCCAGCAGCCCGGACAGGGCGAACACTGAAGCTTTCTTT. The chain recombines TRBV9 with TRBJ1-1; 8 bases match TRBD1. This CDR3 spans 14 amino acids. CDR1 and CDR2 from the germline V gene are SGDLS and YYNGEE. The V gene end was trimmed by 4 bases and the J gene end by 1 base; junction bases not matched to a gene: 3.